This TCR beta chain was identified during a study of patients and donors after allogeneic stem cell transplantation. TCRdb passed the RT-PCR reads through MiXCR, listing each CDR3 protein once. The sample consists of roughly 180,000 distinct CDR3 sequences, around two fifths of them appearing once. Germline V gene data show CDR1 as SGHTA and CDR2 as FQGNSA. This CDR3 comprises 15 residues. V lost 7 bases and J lost 5, with 20 bases in between. The chain uses TRBV7-2 and TRBJ1-1, with a weak D call TRBD1 (5 bases). The sequence came from a human donor who was either an allogeneic HSCT recipient or a stem cell or donor lymphocyte infusion donor (not recorded which). It is not recorded whose cells these are; they may come from a transplant donor. The sequenced material came from blood, either unsorted or a sorted T cell fraction (not recorded which). The CDR3 coding sequence is TGTGCCAGCACCGAAGTGGGGACCCTGGATACTGAAGCTTTCTTT. This encodes CASTEVGTLDTEAFF.